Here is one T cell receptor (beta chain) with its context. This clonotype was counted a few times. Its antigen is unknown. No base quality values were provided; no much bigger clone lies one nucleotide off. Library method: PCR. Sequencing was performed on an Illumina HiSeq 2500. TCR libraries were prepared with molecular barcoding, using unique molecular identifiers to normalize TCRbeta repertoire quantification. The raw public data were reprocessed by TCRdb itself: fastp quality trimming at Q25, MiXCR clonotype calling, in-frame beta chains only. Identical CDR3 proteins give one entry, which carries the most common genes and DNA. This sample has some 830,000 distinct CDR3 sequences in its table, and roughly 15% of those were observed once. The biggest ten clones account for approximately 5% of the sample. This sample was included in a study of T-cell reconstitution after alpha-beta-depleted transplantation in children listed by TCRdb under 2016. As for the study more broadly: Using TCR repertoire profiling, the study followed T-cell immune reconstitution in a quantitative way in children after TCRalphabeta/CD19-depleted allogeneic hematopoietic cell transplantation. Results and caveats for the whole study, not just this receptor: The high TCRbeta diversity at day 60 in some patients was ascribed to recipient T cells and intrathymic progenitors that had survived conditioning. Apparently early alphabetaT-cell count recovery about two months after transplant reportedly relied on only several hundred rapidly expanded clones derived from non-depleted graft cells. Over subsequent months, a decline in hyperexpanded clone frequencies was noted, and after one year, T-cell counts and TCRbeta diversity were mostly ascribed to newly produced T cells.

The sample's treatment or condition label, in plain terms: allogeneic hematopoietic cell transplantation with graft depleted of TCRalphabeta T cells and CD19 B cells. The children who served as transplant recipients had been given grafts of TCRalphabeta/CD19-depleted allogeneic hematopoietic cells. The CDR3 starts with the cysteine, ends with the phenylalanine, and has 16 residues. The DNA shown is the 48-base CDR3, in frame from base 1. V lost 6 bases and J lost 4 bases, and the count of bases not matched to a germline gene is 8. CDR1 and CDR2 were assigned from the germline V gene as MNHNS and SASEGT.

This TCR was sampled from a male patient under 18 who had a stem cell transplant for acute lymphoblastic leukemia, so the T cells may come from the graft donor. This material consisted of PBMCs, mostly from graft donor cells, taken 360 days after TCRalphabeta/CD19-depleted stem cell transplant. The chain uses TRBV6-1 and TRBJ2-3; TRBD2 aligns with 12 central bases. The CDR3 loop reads CASSPTSGRVSDTQYF. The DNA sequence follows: TGTGCCAGCAGCCCGACTAGCGGGAGAGTATCAGATACGCAGTATTTT.